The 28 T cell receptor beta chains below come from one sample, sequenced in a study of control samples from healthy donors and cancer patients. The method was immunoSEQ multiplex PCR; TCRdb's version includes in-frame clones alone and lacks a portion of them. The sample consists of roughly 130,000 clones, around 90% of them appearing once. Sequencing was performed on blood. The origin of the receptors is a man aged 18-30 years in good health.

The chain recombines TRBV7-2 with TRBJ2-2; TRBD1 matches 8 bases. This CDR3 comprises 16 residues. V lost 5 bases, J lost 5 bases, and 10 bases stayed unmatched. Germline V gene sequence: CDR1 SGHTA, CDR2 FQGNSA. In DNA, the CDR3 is TGTGCCAGCAGCGCCCGTGGCAGGGGGCTTACCGGGGAGCTGTTTTTT. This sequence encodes CASSARGRGLTGELFF.

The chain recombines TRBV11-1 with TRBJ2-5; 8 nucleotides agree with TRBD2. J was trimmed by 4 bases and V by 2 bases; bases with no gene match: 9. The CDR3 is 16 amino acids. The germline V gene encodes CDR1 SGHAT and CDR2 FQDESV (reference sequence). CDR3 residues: CASSLPPRGDRETQYF. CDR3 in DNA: TGTGCCAGCAGCTTACCTCCGCGGGGGGACCGAGAGACCCAGTACTTC. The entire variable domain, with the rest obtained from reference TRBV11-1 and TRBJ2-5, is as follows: EAEVAQSPRYKITEKSQAVAFWCDPISGHATLYWYRQILGQGPELLVQFQDESVVDDSQLPKDRFSAERLKGVDSTLKIQPAELGDSAMYLCASSLPPRGDRETQYFGPGTRLLVL.

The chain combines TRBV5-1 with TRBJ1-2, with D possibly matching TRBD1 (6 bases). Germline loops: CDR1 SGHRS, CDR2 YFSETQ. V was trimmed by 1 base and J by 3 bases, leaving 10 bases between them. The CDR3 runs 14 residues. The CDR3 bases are TGCGCCAGCAGCTTGATGCCAGGGGACTATGGCTACACCTTC. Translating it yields CASSLMPGDYGYTF.

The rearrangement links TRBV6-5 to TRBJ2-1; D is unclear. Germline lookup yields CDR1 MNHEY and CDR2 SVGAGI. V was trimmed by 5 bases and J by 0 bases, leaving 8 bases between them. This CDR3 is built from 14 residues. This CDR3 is CASSTASSYNEQFF. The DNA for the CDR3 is TGTGCCAGCAGTACAGCGAGCTCCTACAATGAGCAGTTCTTC.

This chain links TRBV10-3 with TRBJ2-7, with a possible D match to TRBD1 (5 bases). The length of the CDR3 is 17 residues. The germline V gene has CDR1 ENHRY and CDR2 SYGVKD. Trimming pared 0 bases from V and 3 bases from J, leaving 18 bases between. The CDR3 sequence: CAISESRRGPPHYEQYF. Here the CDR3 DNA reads TGTGCCATCAGTGAGTCGAGAAGGGGCCCCCCCCACTACGAGCAGTACTTC.

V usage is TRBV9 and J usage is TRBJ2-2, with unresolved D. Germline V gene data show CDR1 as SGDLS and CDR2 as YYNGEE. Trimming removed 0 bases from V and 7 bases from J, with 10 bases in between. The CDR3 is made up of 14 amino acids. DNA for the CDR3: TGTGCCAGCAGCGTAGTTAGGGATAACGGGGAGCTGTTTTTT. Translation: CASSVVRDNGELFF. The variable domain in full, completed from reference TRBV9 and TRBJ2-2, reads DSGVTQTPKHLITATGQRVTLRCSPRSGDLSVYWYQQSLDQGLQFLIQYYNGEERAKGNILERFSAQQFPDLHSELNLSSLELGDSALYFCASSVVRDNGELFFGEGSRLTVL.

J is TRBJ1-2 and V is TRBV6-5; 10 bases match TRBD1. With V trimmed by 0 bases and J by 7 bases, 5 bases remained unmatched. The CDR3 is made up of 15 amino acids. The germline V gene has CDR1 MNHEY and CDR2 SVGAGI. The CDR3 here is CASSYSDRGISGYTF. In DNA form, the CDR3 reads TGTGCCAGCAGTTACTCGGACAGGGGGATTAGTGGCTACACCTTC.

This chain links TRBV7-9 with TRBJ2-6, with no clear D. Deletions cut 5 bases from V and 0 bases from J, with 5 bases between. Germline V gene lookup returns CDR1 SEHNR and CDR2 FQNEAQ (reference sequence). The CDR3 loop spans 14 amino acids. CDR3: CASSQISGANVLTF. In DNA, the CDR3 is TGTGCCAGCAGCCAAATCTCTGGGGCCAACGTCCTGACTTTC.

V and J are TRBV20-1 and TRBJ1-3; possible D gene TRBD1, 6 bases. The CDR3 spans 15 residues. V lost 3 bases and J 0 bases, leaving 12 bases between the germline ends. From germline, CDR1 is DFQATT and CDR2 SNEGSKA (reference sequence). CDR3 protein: CSASTGISSGNTIYF. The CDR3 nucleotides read TGCAGTGCTAGTACAGGGATAAGCTCTGGAAACACCATATATTTT.

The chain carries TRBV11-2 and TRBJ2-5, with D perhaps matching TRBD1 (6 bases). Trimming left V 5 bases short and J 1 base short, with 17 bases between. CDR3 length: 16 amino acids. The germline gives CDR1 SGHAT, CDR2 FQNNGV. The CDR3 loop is CASSPGPDSFQETQYF. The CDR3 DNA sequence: TGTGCCAGCAGCCCCGGGCCGGACAGTTTCCAAGAGACCCAGTACTTC.

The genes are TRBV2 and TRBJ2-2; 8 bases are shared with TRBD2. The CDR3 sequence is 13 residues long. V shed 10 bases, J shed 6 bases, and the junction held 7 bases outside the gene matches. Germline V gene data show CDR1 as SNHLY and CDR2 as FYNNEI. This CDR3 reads CATSRGAAGELFF. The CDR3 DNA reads TGTGCCACCTCGCGGGGGGCAGCCGGGGAGCTGTTTTTT.

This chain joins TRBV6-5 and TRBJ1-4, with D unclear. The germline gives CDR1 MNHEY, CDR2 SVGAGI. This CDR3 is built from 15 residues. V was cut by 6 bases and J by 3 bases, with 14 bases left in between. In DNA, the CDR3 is TGTGCCAGCAGACGGTCGACATCCCCTAATGAAAAACTGTTTTTT. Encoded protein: CASRRSTSPNEKLFF.

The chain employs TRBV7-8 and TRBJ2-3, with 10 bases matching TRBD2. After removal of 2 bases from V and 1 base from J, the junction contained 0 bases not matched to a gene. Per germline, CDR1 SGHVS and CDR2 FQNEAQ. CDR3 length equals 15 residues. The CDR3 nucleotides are TGTGCCAGCAGCTTACTAGCGGGGGGCACAGATACGCAGTATTTT. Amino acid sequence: CASSLLAGGTDTQYF.

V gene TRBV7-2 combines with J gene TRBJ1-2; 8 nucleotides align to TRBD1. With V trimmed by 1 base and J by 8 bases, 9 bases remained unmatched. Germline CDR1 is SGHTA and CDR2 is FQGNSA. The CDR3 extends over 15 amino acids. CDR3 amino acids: CASSLVSGGAGGYTF. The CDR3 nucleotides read TGTGCCAGCAGCTTAGTCTCAGGGGGCGCGGGGGGCTACACCTTC. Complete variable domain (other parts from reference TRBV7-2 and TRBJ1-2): GAGVSQSPSNKVTEKGKDVELRCDPISGHTALYWYRQSLGQGLEFLIYFQGNSAPDKSGLPSDRFSAERTGGSVSTLTIQRTQQEDSAVYLCASSLVSGGAGGYTFGSGTRLTVV.

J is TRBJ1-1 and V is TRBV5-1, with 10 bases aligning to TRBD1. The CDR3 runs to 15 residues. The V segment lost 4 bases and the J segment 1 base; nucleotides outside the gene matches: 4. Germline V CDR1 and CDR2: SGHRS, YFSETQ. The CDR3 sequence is CASSPGQGRNTEAFF. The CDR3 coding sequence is TGCGCCAGCAGCCCGGGACAGGGGAGGAACACTGAAGCTTTCTTT.

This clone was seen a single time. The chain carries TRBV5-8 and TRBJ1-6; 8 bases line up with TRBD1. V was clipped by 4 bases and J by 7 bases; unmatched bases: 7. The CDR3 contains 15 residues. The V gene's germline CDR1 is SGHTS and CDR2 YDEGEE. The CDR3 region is CASSRTGPLNSPLHF. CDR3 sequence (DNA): TGTGCCAGCAGCCGGACAGGGCCTCTAAATTCACCCCTCCACTTT.

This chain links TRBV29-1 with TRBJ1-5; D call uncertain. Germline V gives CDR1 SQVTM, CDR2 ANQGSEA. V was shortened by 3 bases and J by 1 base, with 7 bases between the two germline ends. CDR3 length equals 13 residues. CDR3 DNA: TGCAGCGTTGATGTGGGAAGCAATCAGCCCCAGCATTTT. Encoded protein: CSVDVGSNQPQHF. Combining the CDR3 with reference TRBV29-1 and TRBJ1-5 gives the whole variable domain SAVISQKPSRDICQRGTSLTIQCQVDSQVTMMFWYRQQPGQSLTLIATANQGSEATYESGFVIDKFPISRPNLTFSTLTVSNMSPEDSSIYLCSVDVGSNQPQHFGDGTRLSIL.

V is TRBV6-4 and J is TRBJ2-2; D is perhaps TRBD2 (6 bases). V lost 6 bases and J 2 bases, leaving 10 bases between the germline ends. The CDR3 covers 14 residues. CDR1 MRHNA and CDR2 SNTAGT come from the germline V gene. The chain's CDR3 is CASRRGLNTGELFF. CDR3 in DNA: TGTGCCAGCAGGAGGGGACTTAACACCGGGGAGCTGTTTTTT.

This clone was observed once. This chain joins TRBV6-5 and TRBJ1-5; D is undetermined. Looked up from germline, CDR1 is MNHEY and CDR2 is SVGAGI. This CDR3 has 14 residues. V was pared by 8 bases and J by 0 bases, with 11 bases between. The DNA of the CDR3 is TGTGCCAGCTCGGACGGTTTTAGCAATCAGCCCCAGCATTTT. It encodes CASSDGFSNQPQHF.

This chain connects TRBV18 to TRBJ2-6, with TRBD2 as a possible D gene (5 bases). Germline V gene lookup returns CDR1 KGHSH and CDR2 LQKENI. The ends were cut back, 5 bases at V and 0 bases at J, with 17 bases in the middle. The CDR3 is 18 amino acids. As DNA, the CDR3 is TGTGCCAGCTCATTCACCCGGGGAGTCTACTCTGGGGCCAACGTCCTGACTTTC. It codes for CASSFTRGVYSGANVLTF.

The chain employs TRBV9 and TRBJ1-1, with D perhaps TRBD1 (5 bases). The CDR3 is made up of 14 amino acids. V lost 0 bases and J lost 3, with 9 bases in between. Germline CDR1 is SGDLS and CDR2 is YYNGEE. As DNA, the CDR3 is TGTGCCAGCAGCGTAGTAGGGGAGGACACTGAAGCTTTCTTT. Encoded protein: CASSVVGEDTEAFF. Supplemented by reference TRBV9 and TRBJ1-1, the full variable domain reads DSGVTQTPKHLITATGQRVTLRCSPRSGDLSVYWYQQSLDQGLQFLIQYYNGEERAKGNILERFSAQQFPDLHSELNLSSLELGDSALYFCASSVVGEDTEAFFGQGTRLTVV.

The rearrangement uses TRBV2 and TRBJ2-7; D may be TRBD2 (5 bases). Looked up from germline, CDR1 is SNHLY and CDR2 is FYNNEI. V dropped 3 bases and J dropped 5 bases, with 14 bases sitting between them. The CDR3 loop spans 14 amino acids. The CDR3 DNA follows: TGTGCCAGCAGTGATATGAGGGTTTGGGACGAGCAGTACTTC. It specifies CASSDMRVWDEQYF.

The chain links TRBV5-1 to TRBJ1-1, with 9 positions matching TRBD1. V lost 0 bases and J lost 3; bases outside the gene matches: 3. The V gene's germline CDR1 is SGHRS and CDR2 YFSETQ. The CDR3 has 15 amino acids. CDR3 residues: CASSLEGQGDTEAFF. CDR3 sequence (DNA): TGCGCCAGCAGCTTGGAGGGACAGGGCGACACTGAAGCTTTCTTT.

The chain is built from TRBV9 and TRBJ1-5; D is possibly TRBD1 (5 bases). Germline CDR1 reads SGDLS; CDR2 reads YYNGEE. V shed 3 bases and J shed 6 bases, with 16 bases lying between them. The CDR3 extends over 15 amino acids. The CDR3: CASSDSDSAGQPQHF. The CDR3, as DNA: TGTGCCAGCAGCGATTCCGACAGCGCGGGTCAGCCCCAGCATTTT.

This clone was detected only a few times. The CDR3 nucleotides are TGCAGTGGGAGAAAACTGTTTTTT. Protein: CSGRKLFF. The chain combines TRBV20-1 with TRBJ1-4, with D hard to call. This CDR3 region has 8 residues. Germline CDR1 is DFQATT and CDR2 is SNEGSKA (reference sequence). Trimming took off 7 bases at V and 10 bases at J, with 4 bases between the two ends.

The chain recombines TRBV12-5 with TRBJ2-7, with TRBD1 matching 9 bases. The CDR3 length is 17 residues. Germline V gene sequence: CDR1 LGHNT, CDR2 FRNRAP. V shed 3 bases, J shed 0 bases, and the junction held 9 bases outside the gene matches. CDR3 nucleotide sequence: TGTGCTAGTGGTTTCTGGCCCGGGACAGGGAACTCCTACGAGCAGTACTTC. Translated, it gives CASGFWPGTGNSYEQYF.

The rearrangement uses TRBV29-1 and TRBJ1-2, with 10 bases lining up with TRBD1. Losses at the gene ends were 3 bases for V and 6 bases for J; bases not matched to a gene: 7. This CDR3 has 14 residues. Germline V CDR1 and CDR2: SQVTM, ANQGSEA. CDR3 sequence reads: CSVDSRTGGNGYTF. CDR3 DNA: TGCAGCGTTGACTCGAGGACAGGGGGAAATGGCTACACCTTC.

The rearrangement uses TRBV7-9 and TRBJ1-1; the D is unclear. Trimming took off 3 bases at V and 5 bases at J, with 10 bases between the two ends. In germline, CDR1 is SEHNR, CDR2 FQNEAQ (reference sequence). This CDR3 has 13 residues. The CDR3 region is CASSLGSGTEAFF. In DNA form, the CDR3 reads TGTGCCAGCAGCTTGGGTAGCGGGACTGAAGCTTTCTTT.